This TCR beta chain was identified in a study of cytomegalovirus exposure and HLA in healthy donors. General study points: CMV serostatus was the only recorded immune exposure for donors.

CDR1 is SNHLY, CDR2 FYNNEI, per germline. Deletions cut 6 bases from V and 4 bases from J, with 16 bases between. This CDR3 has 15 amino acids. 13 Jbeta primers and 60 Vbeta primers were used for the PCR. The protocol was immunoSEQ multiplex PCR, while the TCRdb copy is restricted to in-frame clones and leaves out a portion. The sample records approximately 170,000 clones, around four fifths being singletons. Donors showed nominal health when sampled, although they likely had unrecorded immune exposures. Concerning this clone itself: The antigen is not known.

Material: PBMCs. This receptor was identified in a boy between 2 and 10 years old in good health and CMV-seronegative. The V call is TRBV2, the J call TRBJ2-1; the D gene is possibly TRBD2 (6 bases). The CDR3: CASRDYPRVYNEQFF. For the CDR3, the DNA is TGTGCCAGCAGGGACTACCCCCGGGTTTACAATGAGCAGTTCTTC.